This note documents a single T cell receptor beta chain sequence. Its recognized antigen is unknown. Base qualities are not at hand, and no much larger clone is one base apart. Donors formed part of the validation cohort, which comprised approximately 130 subjects and was distinct from the first cohort of roughly 600 subjects. Library construction relied on the immunoSEQ multiplex PCR assay. The authors processed their data as follows. A statistical classification framework was developed to diagnose cytomegalovirus status using the catalog of TCR beta chain sequences. This immuneACCESS table, as held by TCRdb, lists in-frame sequences with V and J called but not all clones. Of the missing ones, under half trace to an unresolved V gene in checked studies; the others have no known cause. The V and J calls and clone size are taken from that table; D and trimming were inferred from the DNA. Present in this sample are about 130,000 clones, 89% of which were seen just once. Clones ranked in the top ten supply 1% to 1.5% of the sample.

The source of the sample is a study of cytomegalovirus exposure and HLA in healthy donors (dated by TCRdb to about 2017). With respect to the entire study: According to a later analysis, one platform produced both the 110 or so validation repertoires and the 670 or so repertoires of the first cohort. A separate validation cohort of 90 to 150 different subjects was used in addition to the roughly 670-subject first cohort. To predict cytomegalovirus infection status, the study brought together high-throughput TCR immunosequencing, statistical association of individual TCRs with disease status, and machine learning. The study was designed to test whether signatures of past pathogen exposure could be identified by cataloging public T cell receptors. The paper's findings and limits, for the study overall: Cytomegalovirus status was reported to be diagnosed by the classifier with high specificity and sensitivity in both the original and validation cohorts. Most TCR sequences were seen in very few donors, while some public TCRs were found in many individuals. According to the authors, the approach could potentially be generalized to other disease states and immunological phenotypes. All 120 or so repertoires were used to score co-occurrence in the validation cohort in a later analysis, because that analysis had no HLA typing for the cohort. A total of 150 to 200 TCR beta chains were listed by the study as associated with cytomegalovirus. Subsequent analysis determined that TCRs grouped into clusters in the first cohort also showed a tendency toward co-occurrence across the roughly 110 validation repertoires, and approximately 94% of cluster scores exceeded 0. A few of the identified cytomegalovirus-associated TCR beta chains were confirmed in vitro to be specific for cytomegalovirus antigens.

The sequencing input was PBMCs. The clonotype comes from a young woman in good health and CMV-seronegative.

The CDR3 loop reads CASSFYPGNSVRNTIYF. The DNA sequence reads TGTGCCAGCAGCTTCTATCCCGGGAACAGTGTAAGAAACACCATATATTTT. In this chain, TRBV9 is recombined with TRBJ1-3; too little of a D gene remains to name it. From the cysteine up to the phenylalanine, the CDR3 has a length of 17 residues. Kept here is only the CDR3 DNA, which spans 51 bases and is read in frame from base 1. The junction shows trimming of 4 bases on V and 5 bases on J, plus 22 bases between the germline ends. CDR1 and CDR2, looked up from the germline V gene, are SGDLS and YYNGEE. Extended through the reference TRBV9 and TRBJ1-3 proteins, this CDR3 yields the full variable domain: DSGVTQTPKHLITATGQRVTLRCSPRSGDLSVYWYQQSLDQGLQFLIQYYNGEERAKGNILERFSAQQFPDLHSELNLSSLELGDSALYFCASSFYPGNSVRNTIYFGEGSWLTVV.